Shown below are 30 T cell receptor beta chains from a single sample sequenced in a study of OX40 agonist ivuxolimab in advanced cancers. Receptor libraries were prepared by the immunoSEQ multiplex PCR assay. What TCRdb holds here is the immuneACCESS table cut down to in-frame rearrangements. Part of the clones is not present; checked against another copy, under half of the missing clones reflect an unresolved V gene, and the others are unexplained. This sample is represented by tens of thousands of clones; approximately 83% of them were singletons. Roughly an eighth of the sample comes from the top ten. Sequences were derived from CD4+ or CD8+ T cells sorted from blood, sampled in a trial of the OX40 agonist ivuxolimab. The receptors were gathered from an adult with an advanced solid tumor such as melanoma, head and neck, liver or kidney cancer.

The chain uses TRBV19 and TRBJ2-1; TRBD2 aligns across 13 bases. V gave up 3 bases and J gave up 9 bases; unmatched junction bases: 5. Germline CDR1 LNHDA, CDR2 SQIVND (reference sequence). The CDR3 is 15 residues long. The DNA of the CDR3 is TGTGCCAGTAGTATTTCCGGGACTAGCGGGACTGAGCAGTTCTTC. Translating gives CASSISGTSGTEQFF.

The genes are TRBV5-1 and TRBJ1-4, with D tentatively TRBD1 (5 bases). The CDR3 extends over 15 amino acids. Germline CDR1 reads SGHRS; CDR2 reads YFSETQ. Trimming took 4 bases from V and 8 from J, leaving 18 bases between them. The CDR3 is CASSRDARQGEKLFF. The CDR3 DNA reads as TGCGCCAGCAGCCGGGACGCCCGGCAGGGAGAAAAACTGTTTTTT.

This clone showed up just once. This rearrangement joins TRBV28 to TRBJ2-1, with 13 nucleotides matching TRBD2. Germline lookup yields CDR1 MDHEN and CDR2 SYDVKM. CDR3 length: 15 amino acids. V shed 5 bases and J 5 bases; nucleotides not matched to a gene: 3. CDR3 bases: TGTGCCAGCAGTCTCGGACTAGCGGGAGACAATGAGCAGTTCTTC. Translation: CASSLGLAGDNEQFF.

The CDR3 DNA reads as TGTGCCAGCAGCGAAGTACTGGGGACTAGCCACACCGGGGAGCTGTTTTTT. It codes for CASSEVLGTSHTGELFF. This chain links TRBV5-5 with TRBJ2-2; 9 bases map to TRBD2. Looked up from germline, CDR1 is SGHKS and CDR2 is YYEKEE (reference sequence). The CDR3 sequence is 17 residues long. The junction had 10 bases not matched to a gene; V was cut back by 4 bases and J by 3 bases. The whole variable domain, remainder taken from reference TRBV5-5 and TRBJ2-2, is DAGVTQSPTHLIKTRGQQVTLRCSPISGHKSVSWYQQVLGQGPQFIFQYYEKEERGRGNFPDRFSARQFPNYSSELNVNALLLGDSALYLCASSEVLGTSHTGELFFGEGSRLTVL.

J is TRBJ2-7 and V is TRBV28; 7 bases match TRBD2. The CDR3 runs 15 residues. V lost 7 bases, J lost 2 bases, and 11 bases stayed unmatched. The V gene's germline CDR1 is MDHEN and CDR2 SYDVKM. CDR3 in DNA: TGTGCCAGCACCTCCCCGGGAGGCCCGCCCTACGAGCAGTACTTC. Residues: CASTSPGGPPYEQYF. Variable domain in full (rest from reference TRBV28 and TRBJ2-7): DVKVTQSSRYLVKRTGEKVFLECVQDMDHENMFWYRQDPGLGLRLIYFSYDVKMKEKGDIPEGYSVSREKKERFSLILESASTNQTSMYLCASTSPGGPPYEQYFGPGTRLTVT.

This clone was seen more than once but under ten times. The V call is TRBV6-1, the J call TRBJ1-5; D is ambiguous. Trimming removed 3 bases from V and 7 bases from J, with 4 bases in between. The germline V gene has CDR1 MNHNS and CDR2 SASEGT. The CDR3 contains 11 residues. Here the CDR3 reads CASSDTQPQHF. The CDR3 DNA reads as TGTGCCAGCAGTGATACCCAGCCCCAGCATTTT.

V and J are TRBV2 and TRBJ2-5; D may be TRBD2 (5 bases). The V and J ends lost 5 bases and 5 bases respectively, with 18 bases between them. Germline loops: CDR1 SNHLY, CDR2 FYNNEI. This CDR3 contains 15 residues. The CDR3: CASSLTGPTGETQYF. The CDR3 DNA is TGTGCCAGCAGTTTAACGGGCCCAACGGGGGAGACCCAGTACTTC.

V gene TRBV9 combines with J gene TRBJ2-3; 11 bases are a match to TRBD2. This CDR3 is 15 amino acids long. Germline V gene sequence: CDR1 SGDLS, CDR2 YYNGEE. V shed 4 bases, J shed 11 bases, and the junction held 12 bases outside the gene matches. For the CDR3, the DNA is TGTGCCAGCAGCCCAGGGACTAGCGGAGGGGCCGGGCAGTATTTT. Amino acids: CASSPGTSGGAGQYF.

The genes are TRBV4-1 and TRBJ2-7; D is unclear. V was cut by 3 bases and J by 1 base, with 13 bases left in between. Germline V gene data show CDR1 as MGHRA and CDR2 as YSYEKL. This CDR3 contains 15 residues. The CDR3 sequence is CASSQAAGQSYEQYF. The DNA of the CDR3 is TGCGCCAGCAGCCAGGCTGCTGGGCAGTCCTACGAGCAGTACTTC.

The chain has TRBV7-3 and TRBJ2-1; D is unresolved. CDR1 and CDR2 from the germline V gene are SGHTA and FQGTGA. V dropped 2 bases and J dropped 8 bases, with 10 bases sitting between them. This CDR3 has 13 amino acids. In nucleotides, the CDR3 is TGTGCCAGCAGCTTAGAGCTGTGGGATGAGCAGTTCTTC. Amino acid sequence: CASSLELWDEQFF.

The chain is built from TRBV19 and TRBJ2-1; D is ambiguous. Germline CDR1 and CDR2: LNHDA and SQIVND (reference sequence). The CDR3 is 16 residues long. V lost 0 bases to trimming and J lost 4 bases, with 13 bases between them. CDR3 sequence: CASSIDGRIRYNEQFF. CDR3 nucleotides: TGTGCCAGTAGTATAGACGGAAGAATTCGATACAATGAGCAGTTCTTC.

This clone was seen once. The chain recombines TRBV4-2 with TRBJ2-7; 7 positions match TRBD1. Germline V gene sequence: CDR1 LGHNA, CDR2 YNFKEQ. The CDR3 consists of 15 residues. The junction had 6 bases not matched to a gene; V was cut back by 0 bases and J by 4 bases. CDR3 sequence: CASSQDQGVTYEQYF. The CDR3 DNA follows: TGTGCCAGCAGCCAAGACCAGGGGGTCACGTACGAGCAGTACTTC.

The V gene is TRBV5-6, the J gene TRBJ2-1; TRBD2 is a possible D gene (6 bases). This CDR3 spans 18 amino acids. Germline CDR1 reads SGHDT; CDR2 reads YYEEEE. The V and J ends lost 0 bases and 4 bases respectively, with 20 bases between them. CDR3 nucleotides: TGTGCCAGCAGCTTGGGACAGCATAGCGGATATAGATACAATGAGCAGTTCTTC. Amino acid sequence: CASSLGQHSGYRYNEQFF.

The chain carries TRBV18 and TRBJ2-3; D remains ambiguous. Trimming shortened V by 4 bases and J by 2 bases, and 16 bases separated the two germline ends. Looked up from germline, CDR1 is KGHSH and CDR2 is LQKENI. This CDR3 contains 16 residues. CDR3 sequence reads: CASSLSRPSHTDTQYF. Written as DNA, the CDR3 is TGTGCCAGCTCACTCTCTCGACCTTCCCACACAGATACGCAGTATTTT. The variable domain in full, with the rest retrieved from reference TRBV18 and TRBJ2-3, is NAGVMQNPRHLVRRRGQEARLRCSPMKGHSHVYWYRQLPEEGLKFMVYLQKENIIDESGMPKERFSAEFPKEGPSILRIQQVVRGDSAAYFCASSLSRPSHTDTQYFGPGTRLTVL.

This chain links TRBV28 with TRBJ2-1, with 10 bases aligning to TRBD2. V lost 5 bases and J lost 5; bases outside the gene matches: 9. This CDR3 spans 16 amino acids. CDR1 and CDR2 from the germline V gene are MDHEN and SYDVKM. The CDR3 reads CASSTPSGRGDNEQFF. CDR3 DNA: TGTGCCAGCAGTACACCTAGCGGGAGAGGCGACAATGAGCAGTTCTTC.

The chain uses TRBV27 and TRBJ1-1; the D gene is possibly TRBD1 (6 bases). The germline gives CDR1 MNHEY, CDR2 SMNVEV (reference sequence). The V end lost 1 base, the J end lost 8 bases, and 11 bases lay between the germline ends. The CDR3 has 13 amino acids. This CDR3 reads CASSLLRGAEAFF. DNA of the CDR3: TGTGCCAGCAGTTTATTGAGGGGGGCCGAAGCTTTCTTT.

This clone came up a few times. V gene TRBV19 combines with J gene TRBJ2-3; 15 bases agree with TRBD2. The V and J ends lost 7 bases and 5 bases, in that order; junction bases with no gene match: 4. CDR1 LNHDA and CDR2 SQIVND come from the germline V gene (reference sequence). There are 15 residues in the CDR3. CDR3 in amino acids: CASTLGLAGGDTQYF. As DNA, the CDR3 is TGTGCCAGTACCCTGGGACTAGCGGGAGGAGATACGCAGTATTTT.

V is TRBV28 and J is TRBJ2-4; the match to TRBD1 covers 7 bases. Germline-derived CDR1 and CDR2 are MDHEN and SYDVKM. This CDR3 contains 12 residues. J lost 4 bases, V lost 8 bases, and 2 bases had no gene match. The CDR3 region has the DNA TGTGCCAGCCGGGGACAGAAAAACATTCAGTACTTC. Residues: CASRGQKNIQYF.

The chain has TRBV9 and TRBJ1-4, with 12 bases that match TRBD1. This CDR3 spans 17 amino acids. The V gene end was trimmed by 0 bases and the J gene end by 8 bases; junction bases not matched to a gene: 8. The V gene's germline CDR1 is SGDLS and CDR2 YYNGEE. The chain's CDR3 is CASSVGRDRGRSEKLFF. In DNA, the CDR3 is TGTGCCAGCAGCGTAGGCCGGGACAGGGGGCGGTCGGAAAAACTGTTTTTT.

The chain recombines TRBV9 with TRBJ2-5; 7 bases match TRBD2. The germline gives CDR1 SGDLS, CDR2 YYNGEE. The CDR3 contains 14 residues. J gave up 4 bases and V 0 bases, and 3 bases lay outside the gene matches. CDR3 sequence (DNA): TGTGCCAGCAGCGTAGGGATAGCGGGAGAGACCCAGTACTTC. Residues: CASSVGIAGETQYF.

The rearrangement links TRBV7-8 to TRBJ1-1; no reliable D call. V lost 5 bases to trimming and J lost 1 base, with 8 bases between them. The germline V gene has CDR1 SGHVS and CDR2 FQNEAQ. This CDR3 comprises 13 residues. The CDR3 reads CASSALGNTEAFF. DNA for the CDR3: TGTGCCAGCAGCGCCCTCGGGAACACTGAAGCTTTCTTT.

The J gene is TRBJ2-7, the V gene TRBV23-1, with D perhaps matching TRBD1 (5 bases). TRBV23-1 is an open reading frame whose function is uncertain. The CDR3 loop spans 15 amino acids. Trimming took off 1 base at V and 1 base at J, with 11 bases between the two ends. The CDR3 protein is CASSQYKTVSYEQYF. CDR3 in DNA: TGCGCCAGCAGTCAATATAAGACAGTGTCCTACGAGCAGTACTTC.

The V gene is TRBV30, the J gene TRBJ2-7; D gene uncertain. The ends were cut back, 0 bases at V and 5 bases at J, with 5 bases in the middle. Per the germline V gene, CDR1 is GTSNPN and CDR2 is SVGIG (reference sequence). This CDR3 is 11 amino acids long. Written as DNA, the CDR3 is TGTGCCTGGAGTGTATCGAACGAGCAGTACTTC. Its protein is CAWSVSNEQYF.

Details on this clone: The sample has other DNA sequences that encode this CDR3 too. V usage is TRBV5-4 and J usage is TRBJ1-4; 10 bases map to TRBD1. V lost 0 bases and J lost 5; bases outside the gene matches: 1. The CDR3 loop spans 15 amino acids. Germline lookup yields CDR1 SGHNT and CDR2 YYREEE (reference sequence). The CDR3 reads CASSLGGQGNEKLFF. The DNA for the CDR3 is TGTGCCAGCAGCTTGGGGGGACAGGGGAATGAAAAACTGTTTTTT.

Written as DNA, the CDR3 is TGCAGCGTTGAAGGGGGAGGTGGAGGCTACACCTTC. Residues: CSVEGGGGGYTF. The rearrangement links TRBV29-1 to TRBJ1-2; D gene uncertain. The CDR3 runs to 12 residues. CDR1 is SQVTM and CDR2 is ANQGSEA in the germline V gene. V was pared by 1 base and J by 8 bases, with 11 bases between. The entire variable domain, with the rest obtained from reference TRBV29-1 and TRBJ1-2, is as follows: SAVISQKPSRDICQRGTSLTIQCQVDSQVTMMFWYRQQPGQSLTLIATANQGSEATYESGFVIDKFPISRPNLTFSTLTVSNMSPEDSSIYLCSVEGGGGGYTFGSGTRLTVV.

The chain is built from TRBV4-1 and TRBJ2-7; D not certain. This CDR3 region has 15 residues. V was trimmed by 2 bases and J by 2 bases, leaving 13 bases between them. Germline loops: CDR1 MGHRA, CDR2 YSYEKL. The CDR3, as DNA: TGCGCCAGCAGCCAAAGTCAGACTTTTACCTACGAGCAGTACTTC. Protein: CASSQSQTFTYEQYF.

V gene TRBV28 combines with J gene TRBJ1-1, with D unclear. The CDR3 extends over 15 amino acids. The V gene lost 3 bases and the J gene lost 6 bases, with 17 bases spanning the gap. Germline CDR1 reads MDHEN; CDR2 reads SYDVKM. The CDR3 sequence: CASSLESRGLSEAFF. CDR3 sequence (DNA): TGTGCCAGCAGTTTGGAATCCCGAGGGCTGTCTGAAGCTTTCTTT. The full variable domain, in which reference TRBV28 and TRBJ1-1 provide the parts outside the CDR3, is DVKVTQSSRYLVKRTGEKVFLECVQDMDHENMFWYRQDPGLGLRLIYFSYDVKMKEKGDIPEGYSVSREKKERFSLILESASTNQTSMYLCASSLESRGLSEAFFGQGTRLTVV.

Only one count was recorded for this clone. The CDR3 protein is CASSLVLTSGRARQFF. CDR3 DNA: TGTGCCAGCAGCTTAGTTCTCACTAGCGGGAGAGCACGGCAGTTCTTC. V and J are TRBV11-2 and TRBJ2-1, with 11 bases fitting TRBD2. This CDR3 spans 16 amino acids. The V and J ends lost 1 base and 12 bases, in that order; junction bases with no gene match: 11. The V gene's germline CDR1 is SGHAT and CDR2 FQNNGV.

The chain employs TRBV18 and TRBJ2-3; 10 bases match TRBD1. In germline, CDR1 is KGHSH, CDR2 LQKENI. V was pared by 5 bases and J by 4 bases, with 3 bases of the junction left unmatched. The CDR3 contains 14 residues. CDR3 in DNA: TGTGCCAGCTCAAGGGACAGGGGTGCAGATACGCAGTATTTT. Amino acids: CASSRDRGADTQYF.

The V gene is TRBV18, the J gene TRBJ2-5, with D perhaps TRBD1 or TRBD2 (5 bases each). V lost 8 bases and J lost 5, with 15 bases in between. The CDR3 is 13 residues long. Germline V lookup: CDR1 KGHSH, CDR2 LQKENI. CDR3 bases: TGTGCCAGCGCATGGGACGGGGCGGAGACCCAGTACTTC. This translates into CASAWDGAETQYF.